Listed here is a single T cell receptor beta chain. These data come from a study of blood T cell repertoires in COVID-19. The CDR3 has 12 residues. Deletions cut 2 bases from V and 7 bases from J, with 9 bases between. Per germline, CDR1 WSHSY and CDR2 SAAADI. Profiling relied on immunoSEQ multiplex PCR, and the TCRdb table lists in-frame clones only, not all of them. This table holds some 94,000 clones, about two thirds found once. The source of this sequence is a woman aged 55 to 70 in a cohort sampled during active or convalescent COVID-19. The sample comprised peripheral blood. The chain employs TRBV10-2 and TRBJ2-7; D may be TRBD1 (6 bases). CDR3 protein: CASSEVRGEQYF. The DNA for the CDR3 is TGCGCCAGCAGTGAGGTCAGGGGAGAGCAGTACTTC.